These 20 T cell receptor beta chains came from one sample sequenced in a study of early T cells in non-severe SARS-CoV-2 infection. TCRdb reanalysed the 5' RACE reads using MiXCR and keeps one entry per CDR3 protein. There are fewer than 55,000 distinct CDR3 sequences in the sample; about 9.7% occur only once, and around 4% lies in the top ten. The sample taken for sequencing was whole blood. The source of these receptors is an adult who was a healthcare worker with PCR-confirmed SARS-CoV-2 infection or an uninfected control (not recorded which).

This clonotype showed up many times. The rearrangement uses TRBV20-1 and TRBJ2-1; the match to TRBD2 covers 10 bases. This CDR3 comprises 18 residues. V shed 6 bases, J shed 4 bases, and the junction held 18 bases outside the gene matches. Germline V gene data show CDR1 as DFQATT and CDR2 as SNEGSKA (reference sequence). The CDR3 here is CSASPSSGSRGIYNEQFF. The CDR3 DNA sequence: TGCAGTGCAAGCCCTTCTAGCGGGAGCAGAGGCATTTACAATGAGCAGTTCTTC.

This clonotype was observed at least ten times. The chain joins TRBV20-1 to TRBJ1-3; D is ambiguous. Germline assignment: CDR1 DFQATT and CDR2 SNEGSKA (reference sequence). V lost 0 bases, J lost 0 bases, and 9 bases lay in between. The CDR3 extends over 15 amino acids. CDR3 DNA: TGCAGTGCTAGAGAAGAGGGCTACTCTGGAAACACCATATATTTT. It is translated as CSAREEGYSGNTIYF.

This clonotype has a count of ten or more. V gene TRBV7-9 combines with J gene TRBJ1-5; D not certain. Trimming took off 5 bases at V and 4 bases at J, with 12 bases between the two ends. Germline CDR1 is SEHNR and CDR2 is FQNEAQ (reference sequence). CDR3 size: 14 residues. CDR3 nucleotide sequence: TGTGCCAGCAGCCCCGCGGGCTCTAATCAGCCCCAGCATTTT. Translation: CASSPAGSNQPQHF.

The table lists this clonotype with a few counts. This chain links TRBV10-3 with TRBJ2-1; TRBD2 might be the D (5 bases). V shed 6 bases and J shed 5 bases, with 11 bases lying between them. The CDR3 length is 13 residues. Per germline, CDR1 ENHRY and CDR2 SYGVKD. Here the CDR3 reads CAIRDSTDNEQFF. The DNA for the CDR3 is TGTGCCATCAGGGACTCAACAGACAATGAGCAGTTCTTC.

This clonotype was seen at least ten times. The chain joins TRBV20-1 to TRBJ1-1, with TRBD1 matching 9 bases. Unmatched junction bases numbered 7, after V lost 1 base and J lost 4 bases. The germline V gene has CDR1 DFQATT and CDR2 SNEGSKA (reference sequence). The CDR3 sequence is 15 residues long. CDR3 amino acids: CSARGTPDRGTEAFF. The CDR3 DNA sequence: TGCAGTGCTAGAGGGACGCCGGACAGGGGCACTGAAGCTTTCTTT.

This clonotype was seen a few times. V gene TRBV7-8 combines with J gene TRBJ2-3; D is perhaps TRBD2 (6 bases). Germline V lookup: CDR1 SGHVS, CDR2 FQNEAQ. The CDR3 is 19 amino acids. V was trimmed by 1 base and J by 3 bases, leaving 23 bases between them. The CDR3 nucleotides are TGTGCCAGCAGCTTAGTGCGGAACTGGCGGGACCCTCTGACAGATACGCAGTATTTT. It encodes CASSLVRNWRDPLTDTQYF.

This clonotype came up many times. The rearrangement joins TRBV18 to TRBJ1-1, with D hard to call. The V and J ends lost 2 bases and 3 bases respectively, with 13 bases between them. From germline, CDR1 is KGHSH and CDR2 LQKENI. The length of the CDR3 is 15 residues. Here the CDR3 DNA reads TGTGCCAGCTCACCAGGAGTCCAGCGCGACACTGAAGCTTTCTTT. It specifies CASSPGVQRDTEAFF.

This clonotype was seen at least ten times. The chain carries TRBV7-9 and TRBJ1-3, with unresolved D. This CDR3 spans 14 amino acids. The germline CDR1 and CDR2 sequences are SEHNR and FQNEAQ (reference sequence). Trimming removed 5 bases from V and 6 bases from J, with 14 bases in between. The CDR3, as DNA: TGTGCCAGCAGCGGACTAGTTCCCTCAAACACCATATATTTT. This encodes CASSGLVPSNTIYF. Using reference TRBV7-9 and TRBJ1-3 for the parts outside the CDR3, the full variable domain is DTGVSQNPRHKITKRGQNVTFRCDPISEHNRLYWYRQTLGQGPEFLTYFQNEAQLEKSRLLSDRFSAERPKGSFSTLEIQRTEQGDSAMYLCASSGLVPSNTIYFGEGSWLTVV.

This clonotype was observed many times. The chain has TRBV9 and TRBJ2-2; no clear D. The CDR3 length is 15 residues. Germline assignment: CDR1 SGDLS and CDR2 YYNGEE. Between the trimmed V and J ends, which lost 0 bases and 8 bases, there was a span of 14 bases. This CDR3 reads CASSVGARLAGELFF. CDR3 bases: TGTGCCAGCAGCGTAGGAGCGAGGTTGGCAGGGGAGCTGTTTTTT.

This clonotype was picked up many times. This chain links TRBV30 with TRBJ2-7, with TRBD2 identical over 7 bases. The CDR3 has 16 residues. Trimming cost V 1 base and J 2 bases; bases outside gene matches: 11. CDR1 and CDR2 from the germline V gene are GTSNPN and SVGIG (reference sequence). Here the CDR3 DNA reads TGTGCCTGGAGTGATTACGGGGCTAGCGGTCCCTACGAGCAGTACTTC. This codes for CAWSDYGASGPYEQYF.

This clonotype was observed many times. The J gene is TRBJ2-3, the V gene TRBV3-1, with a weak D call TRBD1 (6 bases). Germline-derived CDR1 and CDR2 are LGHDT and YNNKEL (reference sequence). Between the trimmed V and J ends, which lost 3 bases and 2 bases, there was a span of 21 bases. This CDR3 comprises 18 residues. The CDR3 bases are TGTGCCAGCAGCCAGGTCCTCTCAGGCAGGACAGACACAGATACGCAGTATTTT. It specifies CASSQVLSGRTDTDTQYF.

This clonotype showed up many times. The rearrangement joins TRBV4-1 to TRBJ2-3; the match to TRBD2 covers 8 bases. This CDR3 region has 17 residues. Per germline, CDR1 MGHRA and CDR2 YSYEKL. V lost 6 bases to trimming and J lost 2 bases; unmatched junction nucleotides: 13. The CDR3 nucleotides are TGCGCCAGCAGACCCTTTAGCGGGGCGCGATCCACAGATACGCAGTATTTT. It specifies CASRPFSGARSTDTQYF.

In this sample, this clonotype turned up a few times. The J gene is TRBJ2-2, the V gene TRBV10-3, with 9 bases aligning to TRBD1. In germline, CDR1 is ENHRY, CDR2 SYGVKD. V dropped 5 bases and J dropped 3; count of bases not matched to a gene: 4. The CDR3 is 15 residues long. Here the CDR3 DNA reads TGTGCCATCAGTCCCCGGACAGGGGACACCGGGGAGCTGTTTTTT. It specifies CAISPRTGDTGELFF.

This clonotype was counted only a few times. Since a much larger clone is just one base distant, this may be a read error. Here the CDR3 omits its conserved ending phenylalanine or tryptophan, so a read error is the likely source. The chain joins TRBV18 to TRBJ2-1; perhaps TRBD1 as D (6 bases). Deletions cut 5 bases from V and 5 bases from J, with 13 bases between. The germline V gene has CDR1 KGHSH and CDR2 LQKENI. The CDR3 spans 14 residues. The CDR3 nucleotides are TGTGCCAGCTCAGGGGGCTTATCGGACAATGAGCAGTTCTCC. As protein: CASSGGLSDNEQFS.

This clonotype was counted ten times or more. The J gene is TRBJ2-7, the V gene TRBV5-5; TRBD2 aligns across 7 bases. CDR3 length: 14 amino acids. The junction had 8 bases not matched to a gene; V was cut back by 4 bases and J by 4 bases. The germline gives CDR1 SGHKS, CDR2 YYEKEE (reference sequence). CDR3 coding DNA: TGTGCCAGCAGCCCTGTCGGCGGGGGTTACGAGCAGTACTTC. It yields the protein CASSPVGGGYEQYF.

This clonotype has only a few counts. This chain connects TRBV5-1 to TRBJ2-1; D call uncertain. Germline assignment: CDR1 SGHRS and CDR2 YFSETQ. Between the trimmed V and J ends, which lost 0 bases and 0 bases, there was a span of 7 bases. This CDR3 contains 15 residues. CDR3: CASSLEGPSYNEQFF. For the CDR3, the DNA is TGCGCCAGCAGCTTGGAGGGCCCCTCCTACAATGAGCAGTTCTTC. Together with reference TRBV5-1 and TRBJ2-1, the CDR3 gives the full variable domain: KAGVTQTPRYLIKTRGQQVTLSCSPISGHRSVSWYQQTPGQGLQFLFEYFSETQRNKGNFPGRFSGRQFSNSRSEMNVSTLELGDSALYLCASSLEGPSYNEQFFGPGTRLTVL.

At least ten counts were recorded for this clonotype. The J gene is TRBJ2-2, the V gene TRBV20-1, with D possibly being TRBD1 (6 bases). In germline, CDR1 is DFQATT, CDR2 SNEGSKA (reference sequence). V was shortened by 0 bases and J by 3 bases, with 14 bases between the two germline ends. The CDR3 length is 16 residues. The CDR3 spells CSARDFSTGYTGELFF. Here the CDR3 DNA reads TGCAGTGCTAGAGATTTTAGTACAGGGTACACCGGGGAGCTGTTTTTT.

This clonotype has at least ten counts. The V and J genes are TRBV29-1 and TRBJ2-4, with a tentative D call TRBD1 (6 bases). The V gene lost 6 bases and the J gene lost 11 bases, with 14 bases spanning the gap. Germline V gives CDR1 SQVTM, CDR2 ANQGSEA. This CDR3 comprises 11 residues. The CDR3 DNA reads TGCAGCGTCGCAACAGGGCCCCTTCAGTACTTC. It encodes CSVATGPLQYF. Full variable domain (outside the CDR3, taken from reference TRBV29-1 and TRBJ2-4): SAVISQKPSRDICQRGTSLTIQCQVDSQVTMMFWYRQQPGQSLTLIATANQGSEATYESGFVIDKFPISRPNLTFSTLTVSNMSPEDSSIYLCSVATGPLQYFGAGTRLSVL.

The chain joins TRBV5-1 to TRBJ2-1; tentatively, D is TRBD1 or TRBD2 (5 bases each). CDR3 length: 14 residues. The V end lost 4 bases, the J end lost 2 bases, and 10 bases lay between the germline ends. The V gene's germline CDR1 is SGHRS and CDR2 YFSETQ. DNA for the CDR3: TGCGCCAGCAGCAGATGGGACCCCTACAATGAGCAGTTCTTC. Amino acids: CASSRWDPYNEQFF.

V usage is TRBV18 and J usage is TRBJ2-1; D gene unclear. This CDR3 contains 12 residues. The germline V and J ends were trimmed by 6 bases and 5 bases, with 8 bases remaining between them. Germline V gene lookup returns CDR1 KGHSH and CDR2 LQKENI. This CDR3 is CASSVINNEQFF. CDR3 nucleotides: TGTGCCAGCTCCGTTATAAACAATGAGCAGTTCTTC.